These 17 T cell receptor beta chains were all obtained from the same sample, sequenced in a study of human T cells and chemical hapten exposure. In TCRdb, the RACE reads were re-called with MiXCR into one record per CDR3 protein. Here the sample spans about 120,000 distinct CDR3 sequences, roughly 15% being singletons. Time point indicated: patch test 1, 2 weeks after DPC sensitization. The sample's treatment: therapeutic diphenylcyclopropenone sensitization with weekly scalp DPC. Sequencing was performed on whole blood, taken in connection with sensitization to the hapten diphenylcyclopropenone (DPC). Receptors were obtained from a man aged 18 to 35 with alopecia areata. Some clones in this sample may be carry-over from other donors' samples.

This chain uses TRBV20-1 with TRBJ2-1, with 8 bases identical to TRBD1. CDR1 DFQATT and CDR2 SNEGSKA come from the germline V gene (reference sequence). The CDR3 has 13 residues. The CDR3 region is CSIRQGTYNEQFF. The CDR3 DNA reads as TGCAGCATCCGACAGGGGACCTACAATGAGCAGTTCTTC.

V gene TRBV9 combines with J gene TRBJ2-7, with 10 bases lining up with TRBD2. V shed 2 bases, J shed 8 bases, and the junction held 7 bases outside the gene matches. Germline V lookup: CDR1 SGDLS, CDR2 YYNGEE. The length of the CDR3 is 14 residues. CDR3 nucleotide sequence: TGTGCCAGCAGCGTTAGCGGGGGGCCTGGGAAGCAGTACTTC. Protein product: CASSVSGGPGKQYF.

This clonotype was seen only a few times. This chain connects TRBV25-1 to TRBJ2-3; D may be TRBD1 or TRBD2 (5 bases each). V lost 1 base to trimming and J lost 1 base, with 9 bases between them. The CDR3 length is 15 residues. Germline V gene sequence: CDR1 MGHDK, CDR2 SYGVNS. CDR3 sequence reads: CASSEFRDGTDTQYF. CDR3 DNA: TGTGCCAGCAGTGAATTCCGGGACGGCACAGATACGCAGTATTTT.

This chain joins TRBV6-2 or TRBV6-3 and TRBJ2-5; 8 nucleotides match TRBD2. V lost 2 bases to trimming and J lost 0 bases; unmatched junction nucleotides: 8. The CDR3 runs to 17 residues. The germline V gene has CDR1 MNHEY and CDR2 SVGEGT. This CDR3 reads CASSYELSGGNQETQYF. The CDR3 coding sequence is TGTGCCAGCAGTTACGAGCTGAGCGGGGGCAACCAAGAGACCCAGTACTTC.

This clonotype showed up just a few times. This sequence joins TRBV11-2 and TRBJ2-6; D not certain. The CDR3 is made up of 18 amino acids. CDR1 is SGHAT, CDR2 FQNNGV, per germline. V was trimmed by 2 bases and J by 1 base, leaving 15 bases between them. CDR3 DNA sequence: TGTGCCAGCAGCTTACGCGGACGGTTGTGGTCTGGGGCCAACGTCCTGACTTTC. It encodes CASSLRGRLWSGANVLTF.

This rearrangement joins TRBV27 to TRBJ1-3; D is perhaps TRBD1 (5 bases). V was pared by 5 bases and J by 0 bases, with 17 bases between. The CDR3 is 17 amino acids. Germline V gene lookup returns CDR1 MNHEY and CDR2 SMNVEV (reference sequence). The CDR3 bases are TGTGCCAGCAGTCTGACATCTCCAGGGAGCTCTGGAAACACCATATATTTT. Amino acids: CASSLTSPGSSGNTIYF.

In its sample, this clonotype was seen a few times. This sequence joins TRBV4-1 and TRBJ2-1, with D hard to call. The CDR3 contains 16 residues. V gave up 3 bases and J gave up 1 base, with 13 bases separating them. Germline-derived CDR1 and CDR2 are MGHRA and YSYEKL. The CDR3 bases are TGCGCCAGCAGCCAGATTGACTTAATTTCCTACAATGAGCAGTTCTTC. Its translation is CASSQIDLISYNEQFF.

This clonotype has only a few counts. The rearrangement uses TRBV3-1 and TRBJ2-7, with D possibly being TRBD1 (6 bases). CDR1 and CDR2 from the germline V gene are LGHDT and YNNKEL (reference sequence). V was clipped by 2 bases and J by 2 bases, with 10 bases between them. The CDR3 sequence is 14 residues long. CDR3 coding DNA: TGTGCCAGCAGCCAATCCGGGACACCCTACGAGCAGTACGTC. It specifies CASSQSGTPYEQYV.

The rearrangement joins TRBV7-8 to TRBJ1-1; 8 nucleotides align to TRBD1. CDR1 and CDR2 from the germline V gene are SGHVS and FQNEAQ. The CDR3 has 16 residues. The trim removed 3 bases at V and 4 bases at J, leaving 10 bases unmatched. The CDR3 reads CASSFIRGRDGTEAFF. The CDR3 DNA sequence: TGTGCCAGCAGCTTTATCAGGGGGCGCGACGGCACTGAAGCTTTCTTT.

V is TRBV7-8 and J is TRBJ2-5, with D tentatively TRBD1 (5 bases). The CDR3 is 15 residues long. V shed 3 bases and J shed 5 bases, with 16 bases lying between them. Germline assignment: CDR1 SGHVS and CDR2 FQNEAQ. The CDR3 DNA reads TGTGCCAGCAGCTTGGGGCAGGTTCGGATGGAGACCCAGTACTTC. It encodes CASSLGQVRMETQYF.

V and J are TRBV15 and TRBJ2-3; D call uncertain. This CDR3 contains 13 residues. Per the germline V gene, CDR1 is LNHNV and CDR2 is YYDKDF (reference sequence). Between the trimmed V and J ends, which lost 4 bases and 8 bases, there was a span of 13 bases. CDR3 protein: CATSTVLDLTQYF. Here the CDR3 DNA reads TGTGCCACCAGCACAGTTTTAGACCTTACGCAGTATTTT.

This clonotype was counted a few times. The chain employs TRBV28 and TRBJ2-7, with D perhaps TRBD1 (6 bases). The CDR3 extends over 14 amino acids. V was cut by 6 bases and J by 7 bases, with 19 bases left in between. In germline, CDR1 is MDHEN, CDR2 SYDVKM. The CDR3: CASSPPGTSREQYF. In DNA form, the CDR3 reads TGTGCCAGCAGCCCCCCCGGGACATCGCGAGAGCAGTACTTC.

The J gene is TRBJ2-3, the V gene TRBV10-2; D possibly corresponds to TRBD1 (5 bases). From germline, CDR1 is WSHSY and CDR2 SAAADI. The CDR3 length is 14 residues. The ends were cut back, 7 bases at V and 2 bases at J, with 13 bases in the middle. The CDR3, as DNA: TGCGCCAGCACCCAGGGTGACAACACAGATACGCAGTATTTT. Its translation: CASTQGDNTDTQYF.

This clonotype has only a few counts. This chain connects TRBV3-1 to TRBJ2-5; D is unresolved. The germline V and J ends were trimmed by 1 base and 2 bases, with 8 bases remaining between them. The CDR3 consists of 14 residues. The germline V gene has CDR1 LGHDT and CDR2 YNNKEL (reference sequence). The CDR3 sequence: CASSQVNSQETQYF. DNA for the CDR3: TGTGCCAGCAGCCAAGTCAACAGTCAAGAGACCCAGTACTTC.

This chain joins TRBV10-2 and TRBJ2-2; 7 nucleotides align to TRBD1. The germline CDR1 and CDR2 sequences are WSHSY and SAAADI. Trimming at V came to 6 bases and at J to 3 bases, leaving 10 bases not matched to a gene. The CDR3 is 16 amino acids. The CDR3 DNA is TGCGCCAGCAGAACAGGGGCCTCTGGGGACACCGGGGAGCTGTTTTTT. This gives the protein CASRTGASGDTGELFF.

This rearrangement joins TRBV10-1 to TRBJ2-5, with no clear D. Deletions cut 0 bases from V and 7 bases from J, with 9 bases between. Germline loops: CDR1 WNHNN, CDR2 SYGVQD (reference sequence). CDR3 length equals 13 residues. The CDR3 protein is CASSESGLGTQYF. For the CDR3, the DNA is TGCGCCAGCAGTGAGTCAGGATTAGGGACCCAGTACTTC.

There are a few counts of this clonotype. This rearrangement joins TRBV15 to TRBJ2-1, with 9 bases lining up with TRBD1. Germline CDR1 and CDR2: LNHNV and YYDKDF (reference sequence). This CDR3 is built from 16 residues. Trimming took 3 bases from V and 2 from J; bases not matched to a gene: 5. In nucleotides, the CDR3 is TGTGCCACCAGCAGGAACAGGGGGCTGACCTACAATGAGCAGTTCTTC. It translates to CATSRNRGLTYNEQFF.